The subject of this entry is one T cell receptor (beta chain). Antigen specificity is unknown. Use of 60 Vbeta and 13 Jbeta primers characterized the PCR. Profiling relied on immunoSEQ multiplex PCR, and the TCRdb table lists in-frame clones only, not all of them. The sample has 180,000 or so clones; around 83% are singletons. The record originates from a study of cytomegalovirus exposure and HLA in healthy donors. Everyone who donated was a healthy bone marrow donor. Germline values: CDR1 MDHEN, CDR2 SYDVKM. The CDR3 runs to 15 residues. V was trimmed by 7 bases and J by 5 bases, leaving 18 bases between them. Whole-study findings and limits: Prior analysis indicated that the majority of TCR beta V segments exhibited productivity approximately 90% or approximately 30% of the time. Some public TCRs appeared in many individuals, while most sequences were rare.

The TCR comes from a woman between 50 and 59 years old in good health and CMV-seropositive. The rearrangement joins TRBV28 to TRBJ2-1; perhaps TRBD2 as D (7 bases). The sample taken for sequencing was PBMCs. The CDR3 loop is CASTVEGGPDNEQFF. Written as DNA, the CDR3 is TGTGCCAGCACCGTTGAGGGGGGGCCGGACAATGAGCAGTTCTTC. Drawing the rest from reference TRBV28 and TRBJ2-1, the complete variable domain is DVKVTQSSRYLVKRTGEKVFLECVQDMDHENMFWYRQDPGLGLRLIYFSYDVKMKEKGDIPEGYSVSREKKERFSLILESASTNQTSMYLCASTVEGGPDNEQFFGPGTRLTVL.